This T cell receptor (beta chain) was retrieved from a study of T cell responses to AZD1222 COVID-19 vaccine. Sequenced by immunoSEQ multiplex PCR; TCRdb stores in-frame clones only, minus some. Here the sample spans about 140,000 clones, around nine tenths being singletons. Per the germline V gene, CDR1 is LNHDA and CDR2 is SQIVND (reference sequence). V lost 4 bases to trimming and J lost 2 bases; unmatched junction nucleotides: 1. This CDR3 contains 14 residues. This TCR was recovered from an adult in good health. The chain links TRBV19 to TRBJ2-1, with 8 bases that match TRBD1. This material consisted of peripheral blood, taken on day 0 of AZD1222 vaccination. The CDR3 is CASSKQGAYNEQFF. CDR3 coding DNA: TGTGCCAGTAGTAAACAGGGGGCCTACAATGAGCAGTTCTTC.